This TCR beta chain is from a study of cytomegalovirus exposure and HLA in healthy donors. Notes on the study in general: Cytomegalovirus-associated TCR beta chains were listed, numbering roughly 150.

Here immunoSEQ multiplex PCR was the method, and the copy in TCRdb shows in-frame clones only, minus some. Here the sample spans 240,000 or so clones, approximately 83% being singletons. A note on this clone: Antigen unknown.

CDR3 length: 16 amino acids. Germline V gene sequence: CDR1 ENHRY, CDR2 SYGVKD. The trim removed 4 bases at V and 0 bases at J, leaving 8 bases unmatched. This receptor was obtained from a woman aged 25 to 39 in good health and CMV-seropositive. Source material: PBMCs. The chain has TRBV10-3 and TRBJ1-2; 7 bases map to TRBD1. CDR3: CAISGVTGQANYGYTF. CDR3 nucleotides: TGTGCCATCAGTGGGGTGACAGGGCAAGCTAACTATGGCTACACCTTC.